The present T cell receptor (beta chain) was sequenced within a study of T-cell reconstitution after alpha-beta-depleted transplantation in children. Regarding the study as a whole: The origin of high day-60 TCRbeta diversity in some patients lay in surviving recipient T cells and thymic progenitors. By one year post-transplant, T-cell counts and diversity largely arose from T cells that were newly produced.

Germline V gives CDR1 SGHAT, CDR2 FQDESV (reference sequence). This CDR3 spans 14 amino acids. Between the trimmed V and J ends, which lost 2 bases and 0 bases, there was a span of 8 bases. This sample's TCRbeta library carried unique molecular identifier barcodes. TCRdb called the PCR reads again in MiXCR, with one record for every CDR3 protein. The sample holds about 130,000 distinct CDR3 sequences, around 9.8% seen once. This clonotype occurred a few times. Its antigen is undetermined. The TCR comes from a girl in the first two years of life who had a stem cell transplant for combined immunodeficiency, so the T cells may come from the graft donor. Here the sequenced sample was PBMCs, mostly from graft donor cells, taken 180 days after TCRalphabeta/CD19-depleted stem cell transplant. The V gene is TRBV11-1, the J gene TRBJ2-7, with D maybe TRBD1 (6 bases). The CDR3 loop is CASSLRDTSYEQYF. The CDR3 DNA reads TGTGCCAGCAGCTTACGGGACACCTCCTACGAGCAGTACTTC.